Reported below is one TCR beta chain. Its antigen remains unknown. The naive CD8 population came from CD45RO-negative cells selected for CCR7, without terminally differentiated effector memory CD45RA+ cells. This entry comes from a study of shared clonotypes between healthy human individuals. Germline V gene data show CDR1 as MDHEN and CDR2 as SYDVKM. V shed 5 bases and J shed 7 bases, with 15 bases lying between them. CDR3 length equals 14 residues. The data were produced by immunoSEQ multiplex PCR, yet TCRdb's version contains in-frame clones alone and is incomplete. This table holds a few million clones, 93% found once. Notes on the study in general: The donor pool, a small one, limited the genetic and exposure-history diversity represented. Memory subsets generally showed lower estimated richness than naive subsets. The study found roughly 5% of naive CD4 clonotypes shared across four donors.

This clonotype originated in a man between 18 and 35 years old in good health. Some clones in this sample may be carry-over from other donors' samples. The sequenced material came from naive CD8+ T cells from PBMCs. The chain is built from TRBV28 and TRBJ1-5, with a tentative D call TRBD1 (5 bases). CDR3 DNA sequence: TGTGCCAGCAGTCCCATGGGGGGGAGCCAGCCCCAGCATTTT. It codes for CASSPMGGSQPQHF.